This T cell receptor (beta chain) was captured in a study of T-cell reconstitution after alpha-beta-depleted transplantation in children. The TCRbeta library incorporated unique molecular identifiers. TCRdb re-called the PCR reads with MiXCR, one entry per CDR3 protein. The sample yields approximately 45,000 distinct CDR3 sequences, 52% seen once. This clonotype has more than one count but fewer than ten. The CDR3 covers 15 residues. In germline, CDR1 is SGHNT, CDR2 YYREEE (reference sequence). The ends lost 4 bases at V and 5 bases at J; junction bases unmatched: 10. V usage is TRBV5-4 and J usage is TRBJ2-7, with 9 bases that match TRBD1. The sequenced sample was peripheral blood, obtained before TCRalphabeta/CD19-depleted stem cell transplant. The sequence derives from a boy less than two years old with SCID, due to receive a stem cell transplant. Here the CDR3 DNA reads TGTGCCAGCAGCACGAGGGACAGGGATGTTGACGAGCAGTACTTC. It codes for CASSTRDRDVDEQYF.